The 4 T cell receptor beta chains in this list originate from one sample, sequenced in a study of T cells after yellow fever vaccination. TCRdb processed the 5' RACE reads anew with MiXCR; each CDR3 protein has one entry. This sample has about 400,000 distinct CDR3 sequences, with 6% to 8% found just once. Source: PBMCs, taken 5 days after the yellow fever booster vaccination. The source is a man in his thirties or forties who received the YFV17D yellow fever vaccine.

This clonotype was observed many times. This chain joins TRBV12-3 or TRBV12-4 and TRBJ2-7, with 12 bases lining up with TRBD2. The CDR3 runs to 15 residues. After removal of 6 bases from V and 7 bases from J, the junction contained 10 bases not matched to a gene. CDR3 coding DNA: TGTGCCAGCAGCCTGACTAGCGGGAGCACTCGGGAGCAGTACTTC. As protein: CASSLTSGSTREQYF.

Comments on this clonotype: The junction does not match germline at one end; this may be a read error. The chain couples TRBV3-1 to TRBJ2-3, with TRBD1 matching 7 bases. CDR1 is LGHDT, CDR2 YNNKEL, per germline (reference sequence). CDR3 length equals 17 residues. DNA for the CDR3: TGTGCCAGCACCCAAGGGGGCCTCCGGCTGGTGTCAGATACGCAGTATTTT. This sequence encodes CASTQGGLRLVSDTQYF.

This clonotype occurred many times. V is TRBV5-1 and J is TRBJ2-7, with TRBD2 as a possible D gene (6 bases). Trimming shortened V by 0 bases and J by 0 bases, and 13 bases separated the two germline ends. The germline V gene encodes CDR1 SGHRS and CDR2 YFSETQ. This CDR3 has 16 amino acids. CDR3 residues: CASSLGHTGSSYEQYF. CDR3 DNA sequence: TGCGCCAGCAGCTTGGGACACACCGGGAGCTCCTACGAGCAGTACTTC.

This clonotype came up a few times. The chain couples TRBV5-5 to TRBJ2-6; D unclear. Per germline, CDR1 SGHKS and CDR2 YYEKEE (reference sequence). V gave up 1 base and J gave up 0 bases, with 8 bases separating them. The CDR3 covers 16 residues. CDR3 DNA: TGTGCCAGCAGCTTGATTCGGATCTCTGGGGCCAACGTCCTGACTTTC. Amino acids: CASSLIRISGANVLTF. The entire variable domain, with the rest obtained from reference TRBV5-5 and TRBJ2-6, is as follows: DAGVTQSPTHLIKTRGQQVTLRCSPISGHKSVSWYQQVLGQGPQFIFQYYEKEERGRGNFPDRFSARQFPNYSSELNVNALLLGDSALYLCASSLIRISGANVLTFGAGSRLTVL.